Presented here are 18 T cell receptor beta chains from one specimen sequenced in a study of early T cells in non-severe SARS-CoV-2 infection. Using its own MiXCR run on the 5' RACE reads, TCRdb lists one record per CDR3 protein. The sample has about 130,000 distinct CDR3 sequences; about 15% are singletons. Sequenced: whole blood. The receptors derive from an adult who was a healthcare worker with PCR-confirmed SARS-CoV-2 infection or an uninfected control (not recorded which).

This clonotype was counted many times. V and J are TRBV4-1 and TRBJ2-3; D possibly corresponds to TRBD2 (6 bases). The germline CDR1 and CDR2 sequences are MGHRA and YSYEKL. The CDR3 has 17 amino acids. V was pared by 1 base and J by 1 base, with 15 bases between. The CDR3, as DNA: TGCGCCAGCAGCCAAGTGGTAGGGGACTGGGGCACAGATACGCAGTATTTT. Translated: CASSQVVGDWGTDTQYF.

This clonotype has just a few counts. This chain joins TRBV25-1 and TRBJ2-5, with TRBD1 matching over 8 bases. There are 13 residues in the CDR3. Germline CDR1 reads MGHDK; CDR2 reads SYGVNS. V trimming: 8 bases; J trimming: 7 bases; junction bases outside the gene matches: 9. This CDR3 reads CASGGQDGGTQYF. The CDR3 DNA reads as TGTGCCAGCGGGGGACAGGACGGTGGGACCCAGTACTTC.

This clonotype has more than one count but fewer than ten. This chain uses TRBV7-3 with TRBJ2-1; the D gene is possibly TRBD2 (5 bases). Germline loops: CDR1 SGHTA, CDR2 FQGTGA. Trimming cost V 1 base and J 7 bases, with 11 bases left between them. The CDR3 covers 14 residues. Here the CDR3 DNA reads TGTGCCAGCAGCTTAAGGGCTAGCTGGAATGAGCAGTTCTTC. Translating gives CASSLRASWNEQFF.

This rearrangement joins TRBV13 to TRBJ2-5; no firm D call. Germline CDR1 is PRHDT and CDR2 is FYEKMQ (reference sequence). This CDR3 is 13 amino acids long. V lost 3 bases and J lost 2, with 7 bases in between. The CDR3 sequence: CASSLRPQETQYF. The CDR3 DNA follows: TGTGCCAGCAGCTTGCGGCCTCAAGAGACCCAGTACTTC.

This clonotype has only a few counts. The gene calls are TRBV27 and TRBJ1-6; 7 bases fit TRBD1. The CDR3 length is 15 residues. Looked up from germline, CDR1 is MNHEY and CDR2 is SMNVEV (reference sequence). Trimming at V came to 4 bases and at J to 6 bases, leaving 6 bases not matched to a gene. CDR3 amino acids: CASSSQRDSNSPLHF. CDR3 DNA sequence: TGTGCCAGCAGTTCCCAACGGGACAGTAATTCACCCCTCCACTTT.

CDR3 loop: CSVGTGEQPQHF. CDR3 DNA sequence: TGCAGCGTCGGGACAGGGGAACAGCCCCAGCATTTT. This chain uses TRBV29-1 with TRBJ1-5, with 10 bases matching TRBD1. Trimming took 6 bases from V and 7 from J; bases not matched to a gene: 3. The germline V gene encodes CDR1 SQVTM and CDR2 ANQGSEA. The CDR3 contains 12 residues.

In this sample, this clonotype turned up a few times. The chain is built from TRBV11-2 and TRBJ2-2, with TRBD2 identical over 13 bases. The junction had 8 bases not matched to a gene; V was cut back by 5 bases and J by 2 bases. There are 18 residues in the CDR3. Germline lookup yields CDR1 SGHAT and CDR2 FQNNGV. The chain's CDR3 is CASSPRTSGGRNTGELFF. Written as DNA, the CDR3 is TGTGCCAGCAGCCCTCGGACTAGCGGGGGTAGAAACACCGGGGAGCTGTTTTTT. Variable domain in full (rest from reference TRBV11-2 and TRBJ2-2): EAGVAQSPRYKIIEKRQSVAFWCNPISGHATLYWYQQILGQGPKLLIQFQNNGVVDDSQLPKDRFSAERLKGVDSTLKIQPAKLEDSAVYLCASSPRTSGGRNTGELFFGEGSRLTVL.

The V gene is TRBV9, the J gene TRBJ2-7; TRBD2 matches at 8 bases. CDR1 and CDR2 (germline): SGDLS, YYNGEE. The CDR3 sequence is 15 residues long. Trimming removed 2 bases from V and 4 bases from J; junction bases left unmatched: 8. The CDR3 reads CASSVGGSGGYEQYF. CDR3 in DNA: TGTGCCAGCAGCGTCGGCGGGAGCGGGGGATACGAGCAGTACTTC.

V and J are TRBV5-1 and TRBJ2-1; D is perhaps TRBD1 (7 bases). There are 14 residues in the CDR3. Trimming left V 0 bases short and J 7 bases short, with 11 bases between. Looked up from germline, CDR1 is SGHRS and CDR2 is YFSETQ. The CDR3 reads CASSLGQGGNEQFF. The CDR3 bases are TGCGCCAGCAGCTTGGGACAGGGAGGTAATGAGCAGTTCTTC.

V usage is TRBV6-1 and J usage is TRBJ1-6; D gene uncertain. Germline CDR1 MNHNS, CDR2 SASEGT. The CDR3 is made up of 11 amino acids. V was clipped by 1 base and J by 15 bases, with 7 bases between them. Here the CDR3 reads CASSEVLDLHF. The CDR3 region has the DNA TGTGCCAGCAGTGAAGTATTGGACCTCCACTTT.

The chain is built from TRBV5-1 and TRBJ2-7; D is uncertain. This CDR3 comprises 15 residues. V dropped 1 base and J dropped 2 bases, with 13 bases sitting between them. Germline V lookup: CDR1 SGHRS, CDR2 YFSETQ. CDR3: CASSLSSQTTYEQYF. CDR3 bases: TGCGCCAGCAGCTTGAGTTCCCAGACCACCTACGAGCAGTACTTC.

There are many counts of this clonotype. The V call is TRBV19, the J call TRBJ1-5, with D uncertain. The CDR3 is made up of 12 amino acids. With 7 bases removed from V and 7 bases from J, the gap between germline ends came to 11 bases. Germline loops: CDR1 LNHDA, CDR2 SQIVND (reference sequence). DNA of the CDR3: TGTGCCAGTAAAGAGGGCGGCCAGCCCCAGCATTTT. Translated, it gives CASKEGGQPQHF.

V gene TRBV6-2 or TRBV6-3 combines with J gene TRBJ1-6; D is unresolved. Per germline, CDR1 MNHEY and CDR2 SVGEGT. This CDR3 has 12 residues. V was cut by 5 bases and J by 6 bases, with 5 bases left in between. CDR3 residues: CASSMANSPLHF. The CDR3 DNA follows: TGTGCCAGCAGTATGGCTAATTCACCCCTCCACTTT.

This clonotype was observed at least ten times. The CDR3 DNA reads TGTGCCAGCAGTTTTGGGGGGCAAGAGACCCAGTACTTC. As protein: CASSFGGQETQYF. The chain combines TRBV12-3 or TRBV12-4 with TRBJ2-5, with D possibly being TRBD2 (6 bases). The CDR3 has 13 amino acids. V shed 3 bases and J shed 2 bases, with 7 bases lying between them.

This clonotype was observed a handful of times. The chain combines TRBV25-1 with TRBJ1-1; no clear D gene. The V and J ends lost 7 bases and 2 bases respectively, with 11 bases between them. Germline values: CDR1 MGHDK, CDR2 SYGVNS. The CDR3 totals 13 residues. CDR3 coding DNA: TGTGCCAGCAAGGACGCTTTAAACACTGAAGCTTTCTTT. Translating gives CASKDALNTEAFF.

This sequence joins TRBV6-2 or TRBV6-3 and TRBJ2-3; D remains unclear. Trimming removed 4 bases from V and 6 bases from J, with 5 bases in between. Germline V lookup: CDR1 MNHEY, CDR2 SVGEGT. The CDR3 has 11 amino acids. CDR3 sequence: CASSSVDTQYF. As DNA, the CDR3 is TGTGCCAGCAGTTCGGTGGATACGCAGTATTTT.

This clonotype was seen only a few times. The V and J genes are TRBV7-9 and TRBJ2-1; TRBD2 matches at 14 bases. The CDR3 contains 14 residues. Per germline, CDR1 SEHNR and CDR2 FQNEAQ (reference sequence). The junction had 1 base not matched to a gene; V was cut back by 3 bases and J by 9 bases. CDR3 bases: TGTGCCAGCAGCTTGACTAGCGGGAGGGGTGAGCAGTTCTTC. Amino acid sequence: CASSLTSGRGEQFF. The full variable domain, its missing parts supplied by reference TRBV7-9 and TRBJ2-1, is DTGVSQNPRHKITKRGQNVTFRCDPISEHNRLYWYRQTLGQGPEFLTYFQNEAQLEKSRLLSDRFSAERPKGSFSTLEIQRTEQGDSAMYLCASSLTSGRGEQFFGPGTRLTVL.

The chain recombines TRBV3-1 with TRBJ1-6; D is possibly TRBD1 (5 bases). V was clipped by 1 base and J by 15 bases, with 10 bases between them. The length of the CDR3 is 12 residues. CDR1 is LGHDT, CDR2 YNNKEL, per germline (reference sequence). The CDR3 reads CASSQGGPLLHF. As DNA, the CDR3 is TGTGCCAGCAGCCAAGGGGGACCGCTCCTCCACTTT.